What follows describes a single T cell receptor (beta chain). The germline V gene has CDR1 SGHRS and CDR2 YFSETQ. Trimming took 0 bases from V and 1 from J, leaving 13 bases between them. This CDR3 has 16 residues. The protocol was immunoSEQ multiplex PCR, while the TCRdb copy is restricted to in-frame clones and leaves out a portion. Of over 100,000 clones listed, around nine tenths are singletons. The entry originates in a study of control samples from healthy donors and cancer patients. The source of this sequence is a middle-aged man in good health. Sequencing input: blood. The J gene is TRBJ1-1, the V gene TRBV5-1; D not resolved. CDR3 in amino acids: CASSLAVIAQNTEAFF. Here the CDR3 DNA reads TGCGCCAGCAGCTTGGCCGTCATTGCACAGAACACTGAAGCTTTCTTT.